One sample yielded the 32 T cell receptor beta chains listed below, sequenced in a study of cytomegalovirus exposure and HLA in healthy donors. Data came from immunoSEQ multiplex PCR; TCRdb stores just in-frame clones and leaves some out. There are about 110,000 clones in the sample; about nine tenths occur only once, and approximately 2.3% lies in the top ten. Sample: PBMCs. The receptor set was obtained from a woman between 18 and 29 years old in good health and CMV-seronegative.

This chain connects TRBV5-1 to TRBJ2-3, with 8 bases aligning to TRBD1. CDR3 size: 16 residues. CDR1 is SGHRS, CDR2 YFSETQ, per germline. J gave up 3 bases and V 0 bases, and 6 bases lay outside the gene matches. CDR3 residues: CASSLATGGSTDTQYF. The CDR3 nucleotides read TGCGCCAGCAGCTTGGCTACAGGGGGTTCAACAGATACGCAGTATTTT.

The V gene is TRBV18, the J gene TRBJ2-7; 7 nucleotides match TRBD1. The ends lost 3 bases at V and 3 bases at J; junction bases unmatched: 8. The CDR3 is 15 amino acids. Germline V gene data show CDR1 as KGHSH and CDR2 as LQKENI. The CDR3, as DNA: TGTGCCAGCTCACCGCCAGGGGGTAAAGGCTACGAGCAGTACTTC. Amino acid sequence: CASSPPGGKGYEQYF.

J is TRBJ2-1 and V is TRBV7-3; D may be TRBD2 (5 bases). V was shortened by 3 bases and J by 4 bases, with 10 bases between the two germline ends. Germline values: CDR1 SGHTA, CDR2 FQGTGA. This CDR3 is 14 amino acids long. The DNA for the CDR3 is TGTGCCAGCAGCTTGACGGGGTTATACAATGAGCAGTTCTTC. Its translation is CASSLTGLYNEQFF. The full variable domain, its missing parts supplied by reference TRBV7-3 and TRBJ2-1, is GAGVSQTPSNKVTEKGKYVELRCDPISGHTALYWYRQSLGQGPEFLIYFQGTGAADDSGLPNDRFFAVRPEGSVSTLKIQRTERGDSAVYLCASSLTGLYNEQFFGPGTRLTVL.

This chain uses TRBV27 with TRBJ1-2; the match to TRBD1 covers 8 bases. The V gene's germline CDR1 is MNHEY and CDR2 SMNVEV (reference sequence). The CDR3 is 16 amino acids. After removal of 7 bases from V and 4 bases from J, the junction contained 14 bases not matched to a gene. The CDR3 here is CASKQISTGQAYGYTF. The CDR3 coding sequence is TGTGCCAGCAAACAAATCAGCACGGGACAGGCCTATGGCTACACCTTC.

The rearrangement uses TRBV6-5 and TRBJ2-1; TRBD2 matches at 9 bases. Unmatched junction bases numbered 9, after V lost 6 bases and J lost 6 bases. Germline values: CDR1 MNHEY, CDR2 SVGAGI. The CDR3 runs 15 residues. The CDR3 nucleotides read TGTGCCAGCAGCCATCTAGCGGGAAGTACCAATGAGCAGTTCTTC. This translates into CASSHLAGSTNEQFF.

The rearrangement uses TRBV29-1 and TRBJ2-1, with 11 bases identical to TRBD2. With 5 bases clipped from V and 6 bases from J, the junction kept 6 bases outside the gene matches. This CDR3 spans 14 amino acids. Germline V gene sequence: CDR1 SQVTM, CDR2 ANQGSEA. In nucleotides, the CDR3 is TGCAGCGTTCTAACTAGCGGGAGCGCCAATGAGCAGTTCTTC. It encodes CSVLTSGSANEQFF.

V and J are TRBV30 and TRBJ2-3; a possible D gene is TRBD2 (7 bases). Trimming stripped 5 bases from V and 6 bases from J, with 18 bases between. The CDR3 is 14 amino acids. Germline CDR1 GTSNPN, CDR2 SVGIG (reference sequence). CDR3 sequence reads: CAWQRGGGRDTQYF. CDR3 in DNA: TGTGCCTGGCAACGAGGGGGGGGAAGGGATACGCAGTATTTT. Using reference TRBV30 and TRBJ2-3 for the parts outside the CDR3, the full variable domain is SQTIHQWPATLVQPVGSPLSLECTVEGTSNPNLYWYRQAAGRGLQLLFYSVGIGQISSEVPQNLSASRPQDRQFILSSKKLLLSDSGFYLCAWQRGGGRDTQYFGPGTRLTVL.

The chain employs TRBV30 and TRBJ2-7; TRBD1 agrees at 8 bases. The V gene's germline CDR1 is GTSNPN and CDR2 SVGIG (reference sequence). Germline trimming cut 5 bases from V and 5 bases from J; bases unmatched to any gene: 2. The CDR3 is 11 amino acids. CDR3 loop: CAWGQGDEQYF. The CDR3 DNA sequence: TGTGCCTGGGGACAGGGAGACGAGCAGTACTTC.

The genes are TRBV14 and TRBJ2-7, with TRBD2 as a possible D gene (5 bases). Germline CDR1 is SGHDN and CDR2 is FVKESK. The CDR3 totals 13 residues. V dropped 3 bases and J dropped 2 bases, with 8 bases sitting between them. This chain's CDR3 is CASSHGVTYEQYF. Written as DNA, the CDR3 is TGTGCCAGCAGCCACGGGGTTACCTACGAGCAGTACTTC.

J is TRBJ2-1 and V is TRBV6-5; weak D call: TRBD2 (5 bases). Germline V CDR1 and CDR2: MNHEY, SVGAGI. Trimming cost V 9 bases and J 9 bases, with 18 bases left between them. The CDR3 totals 13 residues. CDR3 region: CASATGEVREQFF. CDR3 DNA: TGTGCCAGTGCTACCGGGGAAGTTCGTGAGCAGTTCTTC.

This chain uses TRBV4-3 with TRBJ2-5, with 10 bases lining up with TRBD2. The J segment lost 5 bases and the V segment lost 0 bases, leaving 6 bases of the junction unmatched. CDR1 is LGHNA and CDR2 is YSLEER in the germline V gene. This CDR3 is 16 amino acids long. The CDR3 reads CASSQEASGRGETQYF. The CDR3 coding sequence is TGCGCCAGCAGCCAAGAGGCTAGCGGGAGAGGGGAGACCCAGTACTTC.

The chain links TRBV6-5 to TRBJ1-2, with TRBD1 matching over 10 bases. The CDR3 extends over 13 amino acids. Germline loops: CDR1 MNHEY, CDR2 SVGAGI. With V trimmed by 5 bases and J by 8 bases, 5 bases remained unmatched. Here the CDR3 DNA reads TGTGCCAGCAGTAGGACAGGGGGAGAGGGCTACACCTTC. This encodes CASSRTGGEGYTF.

This chain uses TRBV27 with TRBJ2-7, with 12 nucleotides matching TRBD2. Germline assignment: CDR1 MNHEY and CDR2 SMNVEV (reference sequence). The CDR3 contains 15 residues. V shed 5 bases and J 4 bases; nucleotides not matched to a gene: 6. CDR3 protein: CASSEGLAGPYEQYF. CDR3 sequence (DNA): TGTGCCAGCAGTGAGGGACTAGCGGGTCCTTACGAGCAGTACTTC.

This chain links TRBV27 with TRBJ2-5; 11 bases are a match to TRBD1. The CDR3 is made up of 16 amino acids. J lost 1 base, V lost 5 bases, and 6 bases had no gene match. Germline V gives CDR1 MNHEY, CDR2 SMNVEV (reference sequence). This CDR3 is CASSPWTGGGQETQYF. DNA for the CDR3: TGTGCCAGCAGTCCGTGGACAGGGGGCGGCCAAGAGACCCAGTACTTC.

The chain links TRBV5-6 to TRBJ1-6; D call uncertain. V was trimmed by 4 bases and J by 13 bases, leaving 12 bases between them. The CDR3 totals 12 residues. Germline V gene data show CDR1 as SGHDT and CDR2 as YYEEEE. In DNA form, the CDR3 reads TGTGCCAGCAGCCTTGGCTCAAGTCCCCTCCACTTT. Protein sequence: CASSLGSSPLHF.

V and J are TRBV15 and TRBJ2-4; weak D call: TRBD2 (6 bases). V lost 0 bases, J lost 1 base, and 10 bases lay in between. The CDR3 has 16 residues. Germline V gene lookup returns CDR1 LNHNV and CDR2 YYDKDF (reference sequence). CDR3 in DNA: TGTGCCACCAGCAGAGAGCTAGCGTTGGCCAAAAACATTCAGTACTTC. Its translation is CATSRELALAKNIQYF.

This clone was seen once. The chain joins TRBV5-5 to TRBJ1-1; TRBD1 might be the D (6 bases). Germline CDR1 reads SGHKS; CDR2 reads YYEKEE (reference sequence). The CDR3 consists of 10 residues. Trimming shortened V by 6 bases and J by 8 bases, and 8 bases separated the two germline ends. CDR3 region: CASIGQEAFF. The CDR3 coding sequence is TGTGCCAGCATCGGACAGGAAGCTTTCTTT.

This clone has only one observation. The CDR3 sequence is CSVGADTANEKLFF. The CDR3 DNA follows: TGCAGCGTTGGGGCCGACACGGCTAATGAAAAACTGTTTTTT. The chain has TRBV29-1 and TRBJ1-4; D gene ambiguous. This CDR3 comprises 14 residues. Germline V gives CDR1 SQVTM, CDR2 ANQGSEA. Trimming took off 4 bases at V and 3 bases at J, with 12 bases between the two ends.

The chain recombines TRBV11-2 with TRBJ2-5, with TRBD1 as a possible D gene (6 bases). The CDR3 covers 14 residues. Trimming stripped 2 bases from V and 5 bases from J, with 12 bases between. The germline gives CDR1 SGHAT, CDR2 FQNNGV. Here the CDR3 DNA reads TGTGCCAGCAGCTTAAGGGGGTCGGTCGAGACCCAGTACTTC. This translates into CASSLRGSVETQYF.

The chain has TRBV7-2 and TRBJ2-1; 10 bases fit TRBD2. Germline CDR1 reads SGHTA; CDR2 reads FQGNSA. The CDR3 has 14 amino acids. J was trimmed by 10 bases and V by 1 base; bases with no gene match: 4. The CDR3 nucleotides are TGTGCCAGCAGCTTAGTATTACTAGCGGGGGAGCAGTTCTTC. Protein product: CASSLVLLAGEQFF.

The rearrangement joins TRBV19 to TRBJ1-5; D is uncertain. V lost 5 bases, J lost 0 bases, and 20 bases lay in between. CDR1 and CDR2 (germline): LNHDA, SQIVND (reference sequence). The CDR3 spans 18 residues. CDR3 region: CASSFSRENSNSNQPQHF. The CDR3 coding sequence is TGTGCCAGTAGTTTTTCCCGGGAGAATTCGAATAGCAATCAGCCCCAGCATTTT.

The chain has TRBV4-1 and TRBJ1-2, with TRBD1 identical over 8 bases. The length of the CDR3 is 13 residues. Germline V gene lookup returns CDR1 MGHRA and CDR2 YSYEKL. V gave up 3 bases and J gave up 13 bases; unmatched junction bases: 10. The CDR3 region has the DNA TGCGCCAGCAGCCACTCGGGACAGGAGATTTGCACCTTC. Amino acid sequence: CASSHSGQEICTF.

The gene calls are TRBV4-2 and TRBJ1-5, with D maybe TRBD1 (6 bases). Germline CDR1 LGHNA, CDR2 YNFKEQ. The length of the CDR3 is 15 residues. V was cut by 1 base and J by 1 base, with 8 bases left in between. CDR3 sequence reads: CASSQVTGSNQPQHF. In DNA, the CDR3 is TGTGCCAGCAGCCAAGTTACAGGGAGCAATCAGCCCCAGCATTTT.

J is TRBJ2-7 and V is TRBV30; possible D gene TRBD1, 5 bases. Germline lookup yields CDR1 GTSNPN and CDR2 SVGIG (reference sequence). Trimming removed 0 bases from V and 6 bases from J, with 18 bases in between. This CDR3 spans 15 amino acids. DNA of the CDR3: TGTGCCTGGAGTGTACTTCGCATCCTCCAGGGCGAGCAGTACTTC. Its protein is CAWSVLRILQGEQYF.

V and J are TRBV18 and TRBJ1-1; D call uncertain. The germline V gene encodes CDR1 KGHSH and CDR2 LQKENI. The V gene lost 4 bases and the J gene lost 0 bases, with 9 bases spanning the gap. The CDR3 sequence is 14 residues long. For the CDR3, the DNA is TGTGCCAGCTCACAAAGCGGGGTGAACACTGAAGCTTTCTTT. Encoded protein: CASSQSGVNTEAFF. The whole variable domain, remainder taken from reference TRBV18 and TRBJ1-1, is NAGVMQNPRHLVRRRGQEARLRCSPMKGHSHVYWYRQLPEEGLKFMVYLQKENIIDESGMPKERFSAEFPKEGPSILRIQQVVRGDSAAYFCASSQSGVNTEAFFGQGTRLTVV.

J is TRBJ1-1 and V is TRBV30; no clear D. The CDR3 extends over 15 amino acids. Germline CDR1 GTSNPN, CDR2 SVGIG (reference sequence). The V end lost 0 bases, the J end lost 0 bases, and 11 bases lay between the germline ends. The CDR3 coding sequence is TGTGCCTGGAGTGTAGAAGTCGCGTTGAACACTGAAGCTTTCTTT. Translation: CAWSVEVALNTEAFF.

The chain links TRBV4-3 to TRBJ2-3; TRBD2 aligns across 10 bases. CDR1 LGHNA and CDR2 YSLEER come from the germline V gene. The trim removed 0 bases at V and 1 base at J, leaving 7 bases unmatched. This CDR3 contains 18 residues. This chain's CDR3 is CASSQDDPGLAGTDTQYF. DNA for the CDR3: TGCGCCAGCAGCCAAGACGACCCCGGACTAGCGGGCACAGATACGCAGTATTTT.

This chain connects TRBV28 to TRBJ1-2; TRBD1 agrees at 9 bases. The CDR3 length is 14 residues. Germline V gene data show CDR1 as MDHEN and CDR2 as SYDVKM. V dropped 4 bases and J dropped 4; count of bases not matched to a gene: 4. The chain's CDR3 is CASSSLTGGYGYTF. In DNA, the CDR3 is TGTGCCAGCAGTTCCTTGACAGGGGGCTATGGCTACACCTTC.

In nucleotides, the CDR3 is TGCGCCAGCAGCCCTGACAGGAATGGCTACACCTTC. Its protein is CASSPDRNGYTF. The rearrangement links TRBV5-1 to TRBJ1-2; tentatively, D is TRBD1 (6 bases). The length of the CDR3 is 12 residues. V was shortened by 4 bases and J by 6 bases, with 10 bases between the two germline ends. Germline CDR1 SGHRS, CDR2 YFSETQ.

The genes are TRBV7-2 and TRBJ1-1; D perhaps matches TRBD1 (5 bases). The V gene lost 1 base and the J gene lost 4 bases, with 19 bases spanning the gap. The CDR3 totals 17 residues. Germline CDR1 is SGHTA and CDR2 is FQGNSA. The CDR3 bases are TGTGCCAGCAGCTTAGAAGCAAGTAGGCTCAGGGCCACTGAAGCTTTCTTT. It yields the protein CASSLEASRLRATEAFF.

CDR3 in amino acids: CASSLDRFRGEGLYEQYF. CDR3 nucleotides: TGTGCCAGCAGCTTAGATCGCTTCCGGGGGGAGGGCTTGTACGAGCAGTACTTC. The V gene is TRBV7-2, the J gene TRBJ2-7; 7 nucleotides line up with TRBD2. V lost 1 base and J lost 4; bases outside the gene matches: 16. The CDR3 loop spans 18 amino acids. Looked up from germline, CDR1 is SGHTA and CDR2 is FQGNSA.

This clone appeared once. The V and J genes are TRBV6-5 and TRBJ1-4; 9 positions agree with TRBD1. Germline values: CDR1 MNHEY, CDR2 SVGAGI. V shed 2 bases and J 8 bases; nucleotides not matched to a gene: 9. CDR3 length: 16 residues. The CDR3 coding sequence is TGTGCCAGCAGTTACACTACGACAGGGGGAGAAGAAAAACTGTTTTTT. Its protein is CASSYTTTGGEEKLFF.